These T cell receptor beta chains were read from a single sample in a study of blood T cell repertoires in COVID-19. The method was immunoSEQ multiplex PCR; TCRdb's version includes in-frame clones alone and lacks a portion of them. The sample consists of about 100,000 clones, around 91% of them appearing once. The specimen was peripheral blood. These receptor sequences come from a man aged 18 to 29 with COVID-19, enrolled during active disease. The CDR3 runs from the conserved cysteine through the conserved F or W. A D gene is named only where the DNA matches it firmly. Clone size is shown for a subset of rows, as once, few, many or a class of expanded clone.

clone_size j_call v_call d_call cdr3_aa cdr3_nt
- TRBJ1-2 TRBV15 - CATRGLFDGYTF TGTGCCACCAGGGGACTCTTCGATGGCTACACCTTC
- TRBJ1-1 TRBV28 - CASSFLPNGRGPGSYEAFF TGTGCCAGCAGTTTCCTCCCTAATGGCAGGGGACCGGGATCGTACGAAGCTTTCTTT
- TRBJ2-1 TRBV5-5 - CASSQYSSRTYNEQFF TGTGCCAGCAGCCAATATTCTAGCAGAACCTACAATGAGCAGTTCTTC
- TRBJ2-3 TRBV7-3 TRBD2 CASSLTVGLADARGTQYF TGTGCCAGCAGCTTAACGGTCGGGCTAGCGGATGCTCGGGGTACGCAGTATTTT
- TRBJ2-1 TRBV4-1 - CASSHRGEQFF TGCGCCAGCAGCCACCGGGGTGAGCAGTTCTTC
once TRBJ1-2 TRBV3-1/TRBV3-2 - CASSQVGGDYGYTF TGTGCCAGCAGCCAAGTTGGAGGGGACTATGGCTACACCTTC
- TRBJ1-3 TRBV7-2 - CASSSQVATGNTIYF TGTGCCAGCAGCTCCCAGGTGGCTACGGGAAACACCATATATTTT
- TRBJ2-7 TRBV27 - CASSYGQSSYEQYF TGTGCCAGCAGTTATGGACAGTCCTCCTACGAGCAGTACTTC
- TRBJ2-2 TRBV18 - CASSPGSGTNTGELFF TGTGCCAGCTCACCCGGATCAGGGACGAACACCGGGGAGCTGTTTTTT
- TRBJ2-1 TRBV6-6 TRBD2 CASSLAGGYNEQFF TGTGCCAGCAGTCTAGCGGGAGGGTACAATGAGCAGTTCTTC
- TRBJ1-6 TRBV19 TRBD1 CASSIGQGGNSPLHF TGTGCCAGTAGTATCGGACAGGGGGGTAATTCACCCCTCCACTTT
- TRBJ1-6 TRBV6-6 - CASRLQGKNSPLHF TGTGCCAGCAGACTACAGGGAAAGAATTCACCCCTCCACTTT
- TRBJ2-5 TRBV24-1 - CATSDSGRGKQETQYF TGTGCCACCAGTGATTCCGGCAGGGGAAAGCAAGAGACCCAGTACTTC
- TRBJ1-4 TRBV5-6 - CASSLVGQGDEKLLF TGTGCCAGCAGCTTGGTTGGCCAGGGTGATGAAAAACTGCTTTTT
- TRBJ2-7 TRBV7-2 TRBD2 CASGLAEMYEQYF TGTGCCAGCGGACTAGCGGAGATGTACGAGCAGTACTTC
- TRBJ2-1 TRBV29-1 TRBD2 CSVLNAGLAGYNEQFF TGCAGCGTCTTAAATGCAGGACTAGCGGGATACAATGAGCAGTTCTTC
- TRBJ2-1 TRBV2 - CASSEEEFSYNEQFF TGTGCCAGCAGTGAAGAGGAGTTCTCCTACAATGAGCAGTTCTTC
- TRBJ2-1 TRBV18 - CASSEAASSYNEQFF TGTGCCAGCTCAGAGGCGGCGAGCTCCTACAATGAGCAGTTCTTC
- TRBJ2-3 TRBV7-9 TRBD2 CASSLGLAGGPLDTQYF TGTGCCAGCAGCCTAGGACTAGCGGGAGGGCCTCTGGATACGCAGTATTTT
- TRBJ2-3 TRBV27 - CASSCSPRRVSYTDTQYF TGTGCCAGCAGTTGCTCCCCCCGACGGGTGTCCTATACAGATACGCAGTATTTT
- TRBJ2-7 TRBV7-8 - CASSSFPRLYEQYF TGTGCCAGCAGCTCGTTTCCCCGACTATACGAGCAGTACTTC
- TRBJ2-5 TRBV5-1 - CASSFVQETQYF TGCGCCAGCAGCTTTGTACAAGAGACCCAGTACTTC
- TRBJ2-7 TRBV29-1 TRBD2 CSVEVAGAYEQYF TGCAGCGTTGAGGTAGCGGGGGCCTACGAGCAGTACTTC
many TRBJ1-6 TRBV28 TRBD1 CASRRTGPNSPLHF TGTGCCAGCAGGAGGACAGGGCCTAATTCACCCCTCCACTTT
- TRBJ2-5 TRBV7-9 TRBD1 CASSFLDRGLRETQYF TGTGCCAGCAGCTTCCTGGACAGGGGGCTGAGAGAGACCCAGTACTTC
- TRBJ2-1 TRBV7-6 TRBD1 CASSFTMTGSHNEQFF TGTGCCAGCAGCTTCACTATGACAGGGTCCCACAATGAGCAGTTCTTC
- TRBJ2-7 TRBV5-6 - CASSRMTEGPYEQYF TGTGCCAGCAGCCGAATGACGGAGGGACCCTACGAGCAGTACTTC
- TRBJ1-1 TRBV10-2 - CASSGQANTEAFF TGCGCCAGCAGTGGACAGGCCAACACTGAAGCTTTCTTT
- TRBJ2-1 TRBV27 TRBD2 CASSPGLAVISSYNEQFF TGTGCCAGCAGTCCCGGACTAGCGGTTATTAGCTCCTACAATGAGCAGTTCTTC
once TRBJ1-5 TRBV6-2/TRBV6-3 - CASSSSGSGNQPQHF TGTGCCAGCAGCTCGTCAGGGTCGGGCAATCAGCCCCAGCATTTT
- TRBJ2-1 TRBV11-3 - CASSLGPRGAYNEQFF TGTGCCAGCAGCTTAGGCCCCAGGGGGGCCTACAATGAGCAGTTCTTC
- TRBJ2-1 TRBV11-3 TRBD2 CASSFGGLAGGSSYNEQFF TGTGCCAGCAGCTTTGGGGGGCTAGCGGGAGGGAGCTCCTACAATGAGCAGTTCTTC
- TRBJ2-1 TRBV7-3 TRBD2 CASSIAGGGDEQFF TGTGCCAGCAGCATAGCGGGAGGTGGGGATGAGCAGTTCTTC
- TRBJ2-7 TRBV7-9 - CASSSRTSTTYEQYF TGTGCCAGCAGCTCCCGAACTTCCACTACCTACGAGCAGTACTTC
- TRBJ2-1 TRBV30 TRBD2 CAWSSTRQRGEPNEQFF TGTGCCTGGAGTTCGACCCGCCAGCGGGGGGAACCCAATGAGCAGTTCTTC
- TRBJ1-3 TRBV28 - CASSLKGGSGNTIYF TGTGCCAGCAGTTTGAAAGGGGGCTCTGGAAACACCATATATTTT